This entry lists 4 T cell receptor beta chains sequenced from one sample in a study of human T cells and chemical hapten exposure. Sample time point: patch test 3, about 24 weeks after DPC sensitization. Treatment defined: therapeutic diphenylcyclopropenone sensitization with weekly scalp DPC. TCRdb called the RACE reads again in MiXCR, with one record for every CDR3 protein. This sample has some 60,000 distinct CDR3 sequences, with 9.5% to 15% found just once. Sequenced here: whole blood, sampled in connection with sensitization to the hapten diphenylcyclopropenone (DPC). These receptors were collected from a man under 40 with alopecia areata. Some clones in this sample may be carry-over from other donors' samples.

This chain joins TRBV28 and TRBJ2-1; D is perhaps TRBD1 (5 bases). Germline assignment: CDR1 MDHEN and CDR2 SYDVKM. Trimming removed 10 bases from V and 13 bases from J, with 20 bases in between. CDR3 size: 12 residues. The CDR3 loop is CATLRGSRYQFF. The CDR3 nucleotides are TGTGCCACCCTAAGGGGTAGTCGCTACCAGTTCTTC.

In its sample, this clonotype was seen a few times. The chain employs TRBV11-2 and TRBJ2-3; TRBD1 matches at 7 bases. The CDR3 extends over 18 amino acids. Germline V gene data show CDR1 as SGHAT and CDR2 as FQNNGV. V was pared by 0 bases and J by 0 bases, with 9 bases of the junction left unmatched. The CDR3 sequence is CASSLEGEQGISTDTQYF. DNA of the CDR3: TGTGCCAGCAGCTTAGAAGGGGAACAGGGGATTAGCACAGATACGCAGTATTTT.

This clonotype was picked up a small number of times. V is TRBV7-6 and J is TRBJ1-2, with D unclear. There are 15 residues in the CDR3. V was cut by 2 bases and J by 0 bases, with 10 bases left in between. CDR1 and CDR2 from the germline V gene are SGHVS and FNYEAQ. The CDR3 DNA follows: TGTGCCAGCAGCTTAAGCGGGGTCTCTAACTATGGCTACACCTTC. This encodes CASSLSGVSNYGYTF.

The V call is TRBV2, the J call TRBJ1-1, with 7 nucleotides matching TRBD1. Unmatched junction bases numbered 13, after V lost 6 bases and J lost 3 bases. Germline CDR1 and CDR2: SNHLY and FYNNEI. The CDR3 sequence is 16 residues long. In DNA, the CDR3 is TGTGCCAGCAGAGGCGCGGCAGGGGGATCGGACACTGAAGCTTTCTTT. It is translated as CASRGAAGGSDTEAFF.